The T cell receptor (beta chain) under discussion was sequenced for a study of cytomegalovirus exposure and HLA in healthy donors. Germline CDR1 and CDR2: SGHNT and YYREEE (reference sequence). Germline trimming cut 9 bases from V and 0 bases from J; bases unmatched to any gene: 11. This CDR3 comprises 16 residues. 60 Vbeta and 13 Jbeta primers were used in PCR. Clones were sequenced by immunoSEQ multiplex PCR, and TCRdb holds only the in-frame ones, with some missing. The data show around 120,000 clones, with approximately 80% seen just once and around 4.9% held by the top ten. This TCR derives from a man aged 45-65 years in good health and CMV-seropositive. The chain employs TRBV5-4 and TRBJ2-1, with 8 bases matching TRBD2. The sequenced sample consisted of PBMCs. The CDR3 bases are TGTGCCACCACCCAACGCCTAGCGGGCTCCTACAATGAGCAGTTCTTC. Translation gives CATTQRLAGSYNEQFF.